The TCR beta chain under discussion was sequenced for a study of human T cells and chemical hapten exposure. Study summary: A 2 cm by 2 cm inner upper arm patch received 2% DPC for sensitization. The study traced per-sample TCR yield variation mainly to small differences in pooled library volumes.

V was pared by 5 bases and J by 4 bases, with 7 bases of the junction left unmatched. Germline CDR1 SGHTA, CDR2 FQGTGA. This CDR3 has 15 amino acids. From the RACE reads, TCRdb called clonotypes with MiXCR, one entry per CDR3 protein. The sample includes 250,000 to 300,000 distinct CDR3 sequences, around 7.7% of them seen just once. The sample's time point: pre-sensitization, week 0. Noted treatment: therapeutic diphenylcyclopropenone sensitization with weekly scalp DPC. Unfractionated whole blood served as the source for total RNA extraction. This clonotype was seen a few times. Sample: whole blood, taken in connection with sensitization to the hapten diphenylcyclopropenone (DPC). The rearrangement links TRBV7-3 to TRBJ2-3, with 9 bases identical to TRBD1. This TCR was recovered from a man aged 18 to 30 with alopecia areata. Some clones in this sample may be carry-over from other donors' samples. CDR3 nucleotide sequence: TGTGCCAGCAGCCCCGACAGGGGGTTCGCAGATACGCAGTATTTT. This codes for CASSPDRGFADTQYF.